This is a list of T cell receptor beta chains from one sample in a study of neoadjuvant anti-PD-1 for oral cavity cancer. Using immunoSEQ multiplex PCR, the repertoire was profiled, and TCRdb retains in-frame clones only, with some absent. Altogether 12,000 to 15,000 clones are present, less than 75% being singletons, with the ten largest covering 2% to 2.5%. Specimen: PBMCs, collected before nivolumab (anti-PD-1) treatment. The receptor set was obtained from a person aged 40 to 85 with oral cavity squamous cell carcinoma. Both conserved end residues are part of each CDR3. D genes are given only for firm matches. Some rows mark clone size as missing; the rest say once, few, many or name a class of expanded clone.

clone size	V gene	J gene	D gene	CDR3 length	CDR3 DNA	CDR3 protein
NA	TRBV2	TRBJ2-7	TRBD2	16	TGTGCCAGCAGAGAAGCTAGCGGGCGGAGCTCCTACGAGCAGTACTTC	CASREASGRSSYEQYF
NA	TRBV2	TRBJ2-5	TRBD2	13	TGTGCCAGCAAAACTAGCGGGGTCGAGACCCAGTACTTC	CASKTSGVETQYF
NA	TRBV4-1	TRBJ2-7	TRBD1	17	TGCGCCAGCAGCCAAGATCTAGTGACAGGGTATGGAAACGAGCAGTACTTC	CASSQDLVTGYGNEQYF
once	TRBV5-1	TRBJ2-7	NA	16	TGCGCCAGCAGCTTAAGGGGAGGCTACTCATACTACGAGCAGTACTTC	CASSLRGGYSYYEQYF
NA	TRBV11-2	TRBJ2-7	NA	14	TGTGCCAGCAGCTTAACGGCGGGGTCCTACGAGCAGTACTTC	CASSLTAGSYEQYF
few	TRBV2	TRBJ1-6	NA	15	TGTGCCAGCTGGCAGGGGTCCTCCTATAATTCACCCCTCCACTTT	CASWQGSSYNSPLHF
few	TRBV10-3	TRBJ1-1	NA	13	TGTGCCATCAGTGATCTCGGGGAAGGTGATGCTTTCTTT	CAISDLGEGDAFF
NA	TRBV19	TRBJ1-5	NA	15	TGTGCCAGTAGTATTTTGTTGGTAGGGAATCAGCCCCAGCATTTT	CASSILLVGNQPQHF
medium-sized	TRBV29-1	TRBJ2-2	TRBD1	14	TGCAGCGTTGCGGGACAGGGGGCGGTCGGGGAGCTGTTTTTT	CSVAGQGAVGELFF
once	TRBV30	TRBJ2-3	NA	14	TGTGCCTGGAGTCTCCCGGGCCCTTCAGATACGCAGTATTTT	CAWSLPGPSDTQYF
NA	TRBV5-1	TRBJ2-2	TRBD2	15	TGCGCCAGCAGCCCACTAGCGTCGAACACCGGGGAGCTGTTTTTT	CASSPLASNTGELFF
NA	TRBV5-4	TRBJ1-5	NA	15	TGTGCCAGCAGCCTCGACGGGGGGAGCAATCAGCCCCAGCATTTT	CASSLDGGSNQPQHF
NA	TRBV5-1	TRBJ1-6	NA	13	TGCGCCAGCAGCCGGACGGGCGGAGCACCCCTCCACTTT	CASSRTGGAPLHF
NA	TRBV7-8	TRBJ1-4	NA	14	TGTGCCAGCTGTCGACAGCCAACTAATGAAAAACTGTTTTTT	CASCRQPTNEKLFF
NA	TRBV5-1	TRBJ1-6	NA	17	TGCGCCAGCAGCTTAGAGGCCGCGAGCTCCTATAATTCACCCCTCCACTTT	CASSLEAASSYNSPLHF
few	TRBV5-5	TRBJ2-2	NA	16	TGTGCCAGCAGCTTAGAAAGGGGGAGTCACACCGGGGAGCTGTTTTTT	CASSLERGSHTGELFF
NA	TRBV5-1	TRBJ2-5	TRBD2	14	TGCGCCAGCAGCCGAGCGGGGTCTATTGAGACCCAGTACTTC	CASSRAGSIETQYF
NA	TRBV13	TRBJ1-2	NA	15	TGTGCCAGCAGCTTAGGTGGCAGGCCTAACTATGGCTACACCTTC	CASSLGGRPNYGYTF
NA	TRBV12-5	TRBJ2-2	NA	11	TGTGCTAGTTACAACCCCGGGGAGCTGTTTTTT	CASYNPGELFF
NA	TRBV7-7	TRBJ2-5	NA	17	TGTGCCAGCATCCTAAAAGGGGGGGGACCAACGAAAGAGACCCAGTACTTC	CASILKGGGPTKETQYF
NA	TRBV7-2	TRBJ2-7	NA	13	TGTGCCAGCAGCCCAGGGGAGTTATACGAGCAGTACTTC	CASSPGELYEQYF
few	TRBV19	TRBJ1-6	NA	13	TGTGCCACAAACGCAGGGATTTATTCACCCCTCCACTTT	CATNAGIYSPLHF
NA	TRBV6-6	TRBJ1-5	NA	14	TGTGCCAGCAGTTACCCAGGGACCAATCAGCCCCAGCATTTT	CASSYPGTNQPQHF
NA	TRBV29-1	TRBJ1-1	NA	10	TGCAGCGTTGTATACACTGAAGCTTTCTTT	CSVVYTEAFF
few	TRBV7-2	TRBJ2-7	NA	14	TGTGCCAGCAGCCCCCGACTGGTCTCCTACGAGCAGTACTTC	CASSPRLVSYEQYF
NA	TRBV2	TRBJ2-7	NA	12	TGTGCCAGCTCGCTAGTAACCTACGAGCAGTACTTC	CASSLVTYEQYF
NA	TRBV27	TRBJ1-2	TRBD1	13	TGTGCCAGCAGTGGGGGGACAGCCTATGGCTACACCTTC	CASSGGTAYGYTF
once	TRBV19	TRBJ2-1	TRBD2	17	TGTGCCAGTAGTCGCCGTTTAGCGGGGGCCTCCTACAATGAGCAGTTCTTC	CASSRRLAGASYNEQFF
once	TRBV11-2	TRBJ2-5	TRBD1	16	TGTGCCAGCAGCTCAGTACAAGGGACAGCACAAGAGACCCAGTACTTC	CASSSVQGTAQETQYF
once	TRBV6-6	TRBJ1-5	TRBD1	16	TGTGCCAGCAGTTACCCCTTAGGACAGGGGAGTCAGCCCCAGCATTTT	CASSYPLGQGSQPQHF
once	TRBV27	TRBJ2-7	TRBD2	12	TGTGCCAGCGGGGGGGGGATCTACGAGCAGTACTTC	CASGGGIYEQYF
NA	TRBV6-1	TRBJ1-1	NA	12	TGTGCCAGCAGTCGAGGGGGAGGGGTAGCTTTCTTT	CASSRGGGVAFF
NA	TRBV9	TRBJ1-5	NA	15	TGTGCCAGCAGCGTAGGCGACTCCGGCAATCAGCCCCAGCATTTT	CASSVGDSGNQPQHF
NA	TRBV7-6	TRBJ2-2	NA	15	TGTGCCAGCAGCTCCAGCCGGCAGAACACCGGGGAGCTGTTTTTT	CASSSSRQNTGELFF